These 3 T cell receptor beta chains were all obtained from the same sample, sequenced in a study of cytotoxic CD8 clonotypes in ibrutinib-treated CLL. The data were produced by immunoSEQ multiplex PCR, yet TCRdb's version contains in-frame clones alone and is incomplete. The sample lists 250,000 to 350,000 clones, approximately 79% occurring once. The specimen was PBMCs, collected at disease progression, from a patient treated with ibrutinib. These TCRs come from a human donor with chronic lymphocytic leukemia.

The rearrangement links TRBV6-6 to TRBJ1-4, with a weak D call TRBD1 (6 bases). This CDR3 has 14 amino acids. Trimming stripped 1 base from V and 8 bases from J, with 11 bases between. From germline, CDR1 is MNHNY and CDR2 SVGAGI (reference sequence). The CDR3 nucleotides are TGTGCCAGCAGTTACTTACAGGGACGGGAAAAACTGTTTTTT. Amino acids: CASSYLQGREKLFF.

The gene calls are TRBV10-3 and TRBJ2-1, with 8 bases identical to TRBD2. This CDR3 has 15 amino acids. The J segment lost 5 bases and the V segment lost 8 bases, leaving 11 bases of the junction unmatched. Germline CDR1 and CDR2: ENHRY and SYGVKD. CDR3 DNA: TGTGCCATCGGACCGCCGGGAGGGGTGAACAATGAGCAGTTCTTC. Translating gives CAIGPPGGVNNEQFF.

The gene calls are TRBV9 and TRBJ2-1; 14 nucleotides line up with TRBD2. Germline CDR1 and CDR2: SGDLS and YYNGEE. The V gene end was trimmed by 7 bases and the J gene end by 10 bases; junction bases not matched to a gene: 10. The CDR3 totals 15 residues. In DNA form, the CDR3 reads TGTGCCAGCTCCAAGGGGACTAGCGGGGGCTTCGAGCAGTTCTTC. As protein: CASSKGTSGGFEQFF.